The T cell receptor (beta chain) described here comes from a study of beta chain features in type 1 diabetes. Findings and caveats of the study: Type 1 diabetes patients had moderately but significantly shorter TCRB CDR3s in all four CD4+ subsets.

Germline V lookup: CDR1 MGHRA, CDR2 YSYEKL. The junction had 5 bases not matched to a gene; V was cut back by 8 bases and J by 0 bases. CDR3 size: 15 residues. There are a few counts of this clone. Its specificity is unknown. The authors reverse transcribed all of the isolated RNA, so sequencing captured expressed TCRB transcripts. The data were produced by immunoSEQ multiplex PCR, yet TCRdb's version contains in-frame clones alone and is incomplete. The table records under 300,000 clones, around 24% of them present only once. J is TRBJ2-7 and V is TRBV4-1; TRBD2 matches 12 bases. Input material: naive CD4+ T cells from blood. This sequence was found in a woman aged 25 to 39 with type 1 diabetes. Here the CDR3 reads CASRGLAGLSYEQYF. The CDR3 region has the DNA TGCGCCAGCCGAGGACTAGCGGGACTCTCCTACGAGCAGTACTTC.